These 27 T cell receptor beta chains came from one sample sequenced in a study of control samples from healthy donors and cancer patients. Profiling relied on immunoSEQ multiplex PCR, and the TCRdb table lists in-frame clones only, not all of them. The top ten clones hold roughly 13% of a sample with around 100,000 clones, about 90% of them seen once. The sequenced sample consisted of blood. Receptor source: a young man in good health.

The chain is built from TRBV19 and TRBJ2-6, with D maybe TRBD1 (5 bases). The germline gives CDR1 LNHDA, CDR2 SQIVND (reference sequence). V was clipped by 3 bases and J by 4 bases, with 16 bases between them. CDR3 size: 17 residues. This CDR3 is CASSIGRAGNGANVLTF. As DNA, the CDR3 is TGTGCCAGTAGTATCGGTAGGGCAGGGAACGGGGCCAACGTCCTGACTTTC. Based on the CDR3 plus reference TRBV19 and TRBJ2-6, the full variable domain is DGGITQSPKYLFRKEGQNVTLSCEQNLNHDAMYWYRQDPGQGLRLIYYSQIVNDFQKGDIAEGYSVSREKKESFPLTVTSAQKNPTAFYLCASSIGRAGNGANVLTFGAGSRLTVL.

The chain recombines TRBV11-3 with TRBJ2-1; D is perhaps TRBD2 (6 bases). The germline gives CDR1 SGHNT, CDR2 YENEEA. Trimming left V 4 bases short and J 4 bases short, with 14 bases between. This CDR3 is 15 amino acids long. Here the CDR3 DNA reads TGTGCCAGCAGCTCCCCCGCGGGAAGGTACAATGAGCAGTTCTTC. Protein sequence: CASSSPAGRYNEQFF.

The rearrangement joins TRBV20-1 to TRBJ1-1; D unclear. The CDR3 runs to 11 residues. Germline CDR1 and CDR2: DFQATT and SNEGSKA (reference sequence). Trimming pared 6 bases from V and 6 bases from J, leaving 11 bases between. The CDR3 coding sequence is TGCAGTGCCCCGAACTTCCCTGAAGCTTTCTTT. Translated, it gives CSAPNFPEAFF.

The V gene is TRBV6-5, the J gene TRBJ2-7; D is unresolved. This CDR3 region has 15 residues. V was trimmed by 2 bases and J by 0 bases, leaving 11 bases between them. The germline CDR1 and CDR2 sequences are MNHEY and SVGAGI. The CDR3 loop reads CASSYGGVSSYEQYF. The CDR3 DNA reads as TGTGCCAGCAGTTACGGTGGGGTTAGCTCCTACGAGCAGTACTTC.

This clone has just a few counts. This CDR3 is CASSAGTGGYNEQFF. The CDR3, as DNA: TGTGCCAGCAGCGCCGGGACAGGGGGCTACAATGAGCAGTTCTTC. This chain joins TRBV25-1 and TRBJ2-1, with 11 nucleotides matching TRBD1. This CDR3 spans 15 amino acids. V trimming: 6 bases; J trimming: 3 bases; junction bases outside the gene matches: 4. Germline-derived CDR1 and CDR2 are MGHDK and SYGVNS.

This clone was seen many times. The chain employs TRBV4-1 and TRBJ1-5, with D perhaps TRBD1 (6 bases). Trimming removed 0 bases at V and 2 bases at J, with 14 bases between. This CDR3 contains 17 residues. The V gene's germline CDR1 is MGHRA and CDR2 YSYEKL. CDR3 loop: CASSQEGGNVGNQPQHF. The CDR3 region has the DNA TGCGCCAGCAGCCAAGAAGGGGGGAATGTCGGCAATCAGCCCCAGCATTTT.

The chain has TRBV15 and TRBJ2-4, with D unclear. Per the germline V gene, CDR1 is LNHNV and CDR2 is YYDKDF (reference sequence). The CDR3 contains 14 residues. Trimming removed 5 bases from V and 1 base from J, with 9 bases in between. The CDR3 DNA is TGTGCCACCAGCCTTGACCGCGCCAAAAACATTCAGTACTTC. As protein: CATSLDRAKNIQYF.

This rearrangement joins TRBV21-1 to TRBJ2-4. TRBV21-1 is flagged as a pseudogene. This CDR3 is built from 16 residues. CDR3 bases: TGTGCCAGCAGCGAAAGGGCTTTTCTAGCCAAAAACATTCAGTACTTC. The encoded protein is CASSERAFLAKNIQYF.

With regard to this clone: This sample also contains other DNA sequences that code for the same CDR3. The chain is built from TRBV7-2 and TRBJ2-2; D is ambiguous. The CDR3 runs to 13 residues. Germline V gives CDR1 SGHTA, CDR2 FQGNSA. V lost 5 bases to trimming and J lost 1 base, with 5 bases between them. In DNA, the CDR3 is TGTGCCAGCAGCCTATTGAACACCGGGGAGCTGTTTTTT. Amino acid sequence: CASSLLNTGELFF. Supplemented by reference TRBV7-2 and TRBJ2-2, the full variable domain reads GAGVSQSPSNKVTEKGKDVELRCDPISGHTALYWYRQSLGQGLEFLIYFQGNSAPDKSGLPSDRFSAERTGGSVSTLTIQRTQQEDSAVYLCASSLLNTGELFFGEGSRLTVL.

CDR3 residues: CASSTGRSGANVLTF. The CDR3, as DNA: TGTGCCAGTAGTACCGGACGGTCTGGGGCCAACGTCCTGACTTTC. The chain combines TRBV19 with TRBJ2-6; D gene ambiguous. Germline CDR1 and CDR2: LNHDA and SQIVND (reference sequence). V lost 4 bases, J lost 1 base, and 8 bases lay in between. The CDR3 covers 15 residues.

The rearrangement uses TRBV19 and TRBJ1-2, with D tentatively TRBD1 (5 bases). Germline V gene sequence: CDR1 LNHDA, CDR2 SQIVND (reference sequence). Deletions cut 5 bases from V and 0 bases from J, with 10 bases between. This CDR3 region has 14 residues. Written as DNA, the CDR3 is TGTGCCAGTAGTGCGCAGGGAACTAACTATGGCTACACCTTC. Translated, it gives CASSAQGTNYGYTF.

This chain connects TRBV6-4 to TRBJ2-7; 11 nucleotides match TRBD1. With V trimmed by 2 bases and J by 3 bases, 0 bases remained unmatched. The CDR3 is 14 residues long. From germline, CDR1 is MRHNA and CDR2 SNTAGT. The CDR3 spells CASSDGTGGYEQYF. In DNA form, the CDR3 reads TGTGCCAGCAGTGACGGGACAGGGGGCTACGAGCAGTACTTC.

The genes are TRBV29-1 and TRBJ1-2; D is perhaps TRBD1 (5 bases). V was trimmed by 4 bases and J by 7 bases, leaving 19 bases between them. Germline V CDR1 and CDR2: SQVTM, ANQGSEA. The CDR3 totals 14 residues. Here the CDR3 DNA reads TGCAGCGTTGGGGGGACGGAATACTATTCTGGCTACACCTTC. Protein product: CSVGGTEYYSGYTF.

J is TRBJ2-5 and V is TRBV4-1; D gene ambiguous. V lost 2 bases, J lost 4 bases, and 14 bases lay in between. The CDR3 spans 15 residues. Germline V gene data show CDR1 as MGHRA and CDR2 as YSYEKL. The chain's CDR3 is CASSQHSEFGETQYF. The DNA for the CDR3 is TGCGCCAGCAGCCAACATTCGGAGTTCGGAGAGACCCAGTACTTC.

The chain employs TRBV11-2 and TRBJ1-5; D is unresolved. CDR1 is SGHAT, CDR2 FQNNGV, per germline. Trimming shortened V by 5 bases and J by 7 bases, and 12 bases separated the two germline ends. CDR3 size: 13 residues. The CDR3 reads CASSPGTGQPQHF. Written as DNA, the CDR3 is TGTGCCAGCAGCCCCGGTACGGGCCAGCCCCAGCATTTT.

This chain uses TRBV19 with TRBJ2-5; TRBD1 matches 9 bases. CDR3 length: 15 residues. Germline lookup yields CDR1 LNHDA and CDR2 SQIVND (reference sequence). J gave up 5 bases and V 6 bases, and 10 bases lay outside the gene matches. CDR3 protein: CASSSRTGAGETQYF. DNA for the CDR3: TGTGCCAGTAGCTCGAGGACAGGGGCAGGGGAGACCCAGTACTTC. The full variable domain, rest sourced from reference TRBV19 and TRBJ2-5, is DGGITQSPKYLFRKEGQNVTLSCEQNLNHDAMYWYRQDPGQGLRLIYYSQIVNDFQKGDIAEGYSVSREKKESFPLTVTSAQKNPTAFYLCASSSRTGAGETQYFGPGTRLLVL.

This clone was seen once. This chain connects TRBV6-2 or TRBV6-3 to TRBJ2-3; TRBD1 agrees at 7 bases. CDR1 and CDR2 from the germline V gene are MNHEY and SVGEGT. There are 15 residues in the CDR3. Trimming cost V 4 bases and J 0 bases; bases outside gene matches: 4. The CDR3 sequence: CASSSGTASTDTQYF. CDR3 DNA: TGTGCCAGCAGTTCAGGGACAGCTAGCACAGATACGCAGTATTTT.

The chain couples TRBV10-3 to TRBJ1-3, with D perhaps matching TRBD1 (5 bases). Trimming cost V 3 bases and J 4 bases, with 13 bases left between them. Germline-derived CDR1 and CDR2 are ENHRY and SYGVKD. The CDR3 totals 15 residues. CDR3 nucleotides: TGTGCCATCAGTGATATCCAGGGCCAAGGAAACACCATATATTTT. This encodes CAISDIQGQGNTIYF.

The chain employs TRBV6-1 and TRBJ1-3; tentative D call: TRBD1 (5 bases). V dropped 2 bases and J dropped 5 bases, with 13 bases sitting between them. The CDR3 has 15 amino acids. The germline V gene encodes CDR1 MNHNS and CDR2 SASEGT. CDR3 nucleotide sequence: TGTGCCAGCAGTGAAACGACAGCTTACCGAAACACCATATATTTT. Protein product: CASSETTAYRNTIYF.

This chain uses TRBV27 with TRBJ2-2, with 7 bases identical to TRBD2. Germline lookup yields CDR1 MNHEY and CDR2 SMNVEV (reference sequence). J was trimmed by 7 bases and V by 3 bases; bases with no gene match: 2. This CDR3 spans 13 amino acids. CDR3 in DNA: TGTGCCAGCAGTTTGGCGGGAGACGGGGAGCTGTTTTTT. This sequence encodes CASSLAGDGELFF.

The rearrangement uses TRBV14 and TRBJ2-1, with 7 nucleotides matching TRBD2. Germline CDR1 and CDR2: SGHDN and FVKESK. The CDR3 has 14 residues. V dropped 0 bases and J dropped 6; count of bases not matched to a gene: 2. The CDR3 DNA sequence: TGTGCCAGCAGCCAAGATTGGACTAGCAATGAGCAGTTCTTC. Translating it yields CASSQDWTSNEQFF.

The chain is built from TRBV7-3 and TRBJ2-1; 10 bases map to TRBD2. Germline values: CDR1 SGHTA, CDR2 FQGTGA. J gave up 6 bases and V 2 bases, and 4 bases lay outside the gene matches. The CDR3 sequence is 15 residues long. The CDR3: CASSLQAGGPNEQFF. CDR3 bases: TGTGCCAGCAGCTTACAAGCGGGAGGGCCCAATGAGCAGTTCTTC.

This clone was seen a single time. The rearrangement uses TRBV4-3 and TRBJ2-7; 8 nucleotides align to TRBD1. Germline CDR1 reads LGHNA; CDR2 reads YSLEER. The CDR3 is 16 amino acids. The junction had 16 bases not matched to a gene; V was cut back by 0 bases and J by 12 bases. The CDR3 bases are TGCGCCAGCAGCCAAGATCGCGGTAATTCGGGGACAGGTCTGTACTTC. It encodes CASSQDRGNSGTGLYF.

The J gene is TRBJ2-7, the V gene TRBV2; a weak D match, TRBD1 (5 bases). Trimming pared 7 bases from V and 4 bases from J, leaving 11 bases between. The CDR3 is 12 amino acids. Germline CDR1 and CDR2: SNHLY and FYNNEI. CDR3: CASKGARYEQYF. The CDR3 DNA sequence: TGTGCCAGCAAAGGGGCACGGTACGAGCAGTACTTC.

This clone turned up a few times. The CDR3 here is CASSQTSYVDEQFF. CDR3 DNA: TGTGCCAGCAGTCAGACTAGCTATGTCGATGAGCAGTTCTTC. V usage is TRBV27 and J usage is TRBJ2-1; 7 bases agree with TRBD2. The trim removed 5 bases at V and 8 bases at J, leaving 9 bases unmatched. The CDR3 is 14 residues long. CDR1 and CDR2 from the germline V gene are MNHEY and SMNVEV (reference sequence).

The CDR3 DNA sequence: TGTGCCAGCAGCCCCCGGCGGGCTTTCGCGCATGAGCAGTTCTTC. It is translated as CASSPRRAFAHEQFF. J is TRBJ2-1 and V is TRBV28; a possible D gene is TRBD2 (5 bases). The V end lost 6 bases, the J end lost 8 bases, and 20 bases lay between the germline ends. This CDR3 spans 15 amino acids. The germline CDR1 and CDR2 sequences are MDHEN and SYDVKM.

The rearrangement links TRBV6-2 or TRBV6-3 to TRBJ2-7; no clear D. CDR1 is MNHEY, CDR2 SVGEGT, per germline. Trimming left V 4 bases short and J 2 bases short, with 6 bases between. The CDR3 loop spans 12 amino acids. CDR3 sequence reads: CASSSHTYEQYF. CDR3 nucleotides: TGTGCCAGCAGTTCACATACCTACGAGCAGTACTTC.